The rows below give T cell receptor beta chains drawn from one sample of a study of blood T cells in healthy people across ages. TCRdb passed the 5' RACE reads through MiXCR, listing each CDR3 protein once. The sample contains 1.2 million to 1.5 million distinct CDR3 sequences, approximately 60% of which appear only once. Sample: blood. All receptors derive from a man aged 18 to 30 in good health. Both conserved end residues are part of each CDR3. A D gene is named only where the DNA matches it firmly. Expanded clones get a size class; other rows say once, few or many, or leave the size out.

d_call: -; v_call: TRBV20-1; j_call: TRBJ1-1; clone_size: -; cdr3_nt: TGCAGTGCTAGAGGAACAAGGGAAGCTTTCTTT; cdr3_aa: CSARGTREAFF
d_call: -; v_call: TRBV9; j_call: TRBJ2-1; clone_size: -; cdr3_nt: TGTGCCAGCAGCGCAGGAAGCGGACCGGACTACAATGAGCAGTTCTTC; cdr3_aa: CASSAGSGPDYNEQFF
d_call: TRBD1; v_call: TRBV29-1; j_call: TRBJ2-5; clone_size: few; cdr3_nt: TGCAGCGTACTCCGGGACAGGGAAGAGACCCAGTACTTC; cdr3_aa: CSVLRDREETQYF
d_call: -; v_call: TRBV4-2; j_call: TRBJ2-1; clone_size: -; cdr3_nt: TGTGCCAGCAGCAACCTGGCCAACCATGAGCAGTTCTTC; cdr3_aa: CASSNLANHEQFF
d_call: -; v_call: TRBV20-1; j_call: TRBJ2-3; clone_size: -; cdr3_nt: TGCAGTGCTCTGTCCCCGTCCGGCGTAACTAGCACAGATACGCAGTATTTT; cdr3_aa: CSALSPSGVTSTDTQYF
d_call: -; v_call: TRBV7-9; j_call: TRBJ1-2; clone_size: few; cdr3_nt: TGTGCCAGCAGCTTCACCTTACGGGCTACCGGTGGCTACACCTTC; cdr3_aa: CASSFTLRATGGYTF
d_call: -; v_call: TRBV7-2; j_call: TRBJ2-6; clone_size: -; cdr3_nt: TGTGCCAGCAGCTTAATTGTGCCCTCCGATTACTCTGGGGCCAACGTCCTGACTTTC; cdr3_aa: CASSLIVPSDYSGANVLTF
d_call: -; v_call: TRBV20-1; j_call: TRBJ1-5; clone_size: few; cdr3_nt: TGCAGTGCTAGGGGCGGCTCCGAGTATAGCAATCAGCCCCAGCATTTT; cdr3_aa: CSARGGSEYSNQPQHF
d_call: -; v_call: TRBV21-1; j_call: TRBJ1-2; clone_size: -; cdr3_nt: TGTGCCAGCAGCAACCCTGGCTACACCTTC; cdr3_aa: CASSNPGYTF
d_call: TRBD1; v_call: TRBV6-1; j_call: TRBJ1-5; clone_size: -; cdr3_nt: TGTGCCAGCAGCAACTACCGGGACAGGGGGCAACCTAGCAATCAGCCCCAGCATTTT; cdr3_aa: CASSNYRDRGQPSNQPQHF
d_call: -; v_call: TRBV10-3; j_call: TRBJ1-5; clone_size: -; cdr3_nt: TGTGCCATCAGTGGTGGGGAAAATCAGCCCCAGCATTTT; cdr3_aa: CAISGGENQPQHF
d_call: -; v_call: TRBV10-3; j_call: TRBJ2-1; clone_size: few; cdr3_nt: TGTGCCATCAGTGACACCAATGAGCAGTTCTTC; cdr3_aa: CAISDTNEQFF
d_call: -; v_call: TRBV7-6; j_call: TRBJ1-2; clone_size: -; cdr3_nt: TGTGCCAGCAGCCTACGTAGTCAGGGACCTGCTAACTATGGCTACACCTTC; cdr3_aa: CASSLRSQGPANYGYTF
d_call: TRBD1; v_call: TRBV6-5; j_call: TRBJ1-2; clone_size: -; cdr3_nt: TGTGCCAGCAGATTCCAGGGGGAAGATGGCTACACCTTC; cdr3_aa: CASRFQGEDGYTF
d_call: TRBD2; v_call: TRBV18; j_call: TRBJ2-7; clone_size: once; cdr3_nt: TGTGCCAGCTCACCACCGAGTTCTAGCGGGAGCGAGCAGTACTTC; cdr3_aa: CASSPPSSSGSEQYF
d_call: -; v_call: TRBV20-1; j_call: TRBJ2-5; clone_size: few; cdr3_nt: TGCAGTGCTGCCCTGGAGACCCAGTACTTC; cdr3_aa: CSAALETQYF
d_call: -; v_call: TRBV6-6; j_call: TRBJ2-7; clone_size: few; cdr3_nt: TGTGCCAGCAGTTACTCGTTACAGGAACTATCCTACGAGCAGTACTTC; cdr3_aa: CASSYSLQELSYEQYF
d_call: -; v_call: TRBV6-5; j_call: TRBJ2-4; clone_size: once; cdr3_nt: TGTGCCAGCAAGGGGGGCCCTGAATTCAAAAACATTCAGTACTTC; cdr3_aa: CASKGGPEFKNIQYF
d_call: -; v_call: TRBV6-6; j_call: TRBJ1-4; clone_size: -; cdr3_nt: TGTGCCAGCAGTTACGGAAAACTGTTTTTT; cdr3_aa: CASSYGKLFF
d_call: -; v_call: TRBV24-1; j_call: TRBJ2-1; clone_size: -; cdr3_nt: TGTGCCACCAGTGATTTGTTATACAATGAGCAGTTCTTC; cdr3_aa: CATSDLLYNEQFF
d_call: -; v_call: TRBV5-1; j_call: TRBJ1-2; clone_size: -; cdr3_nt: TGCGCCAGCCGAACAGGGATCAACTATGGCTACACCTTC; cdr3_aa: CASRTGINYGYTF
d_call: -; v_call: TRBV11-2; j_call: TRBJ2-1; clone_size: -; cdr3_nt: TGTGCCGGCAGCTTAAGGGCGGTAGCGGTGGAGAATGAGCAGTTCTTC; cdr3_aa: CAGSLRAVAVENEQFF